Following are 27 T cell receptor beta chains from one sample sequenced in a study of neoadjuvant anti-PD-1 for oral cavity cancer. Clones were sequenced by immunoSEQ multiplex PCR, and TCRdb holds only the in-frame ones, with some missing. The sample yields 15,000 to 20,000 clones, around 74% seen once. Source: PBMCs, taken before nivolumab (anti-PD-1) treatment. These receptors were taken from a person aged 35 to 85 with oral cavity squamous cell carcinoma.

This CDR3 reads CASPRGETQYF. Here the CDR3 DNA reads TGTGCCAGCCCCCGGGGGGAGACCCAGTACTTC. The chain combines TRBV19 with TRBJ2-5; a weak D match, TRBD2 (6 bases). V was clipped by 9 bases and J by 5 bases, with 10 bases between them. This CDR3 has 11 residues. Per the germline V gene, CDR1 is LNHDA and CDR2 is SQIVND (reference sequence).

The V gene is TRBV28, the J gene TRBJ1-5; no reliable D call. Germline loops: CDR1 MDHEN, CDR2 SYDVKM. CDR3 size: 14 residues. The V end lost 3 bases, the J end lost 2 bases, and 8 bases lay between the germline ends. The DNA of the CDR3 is TGTGCCAGCAGTTTGCAAATGGGCAATCAGCCCCAGCATTTT. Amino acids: CASSLQMGNQPQHF.

DNA of the CDR3: TGCGCCAGCAGCTTGGGACAGCCGGACGAGCAGTACTTC. Encoded protein: CASSLGQPDEQYF. This rearrangement joins TRBV5-1 to TRBJ2-7, with D possibly TRBD1 on 5 matching bases. V was trimmed by 0 bases and J by 5 bases, leaving 9 bases between them. The CDR3 consists of 13 residues. Germline CDR1 reads SGHRS; CDR2 reads YFSETQ.

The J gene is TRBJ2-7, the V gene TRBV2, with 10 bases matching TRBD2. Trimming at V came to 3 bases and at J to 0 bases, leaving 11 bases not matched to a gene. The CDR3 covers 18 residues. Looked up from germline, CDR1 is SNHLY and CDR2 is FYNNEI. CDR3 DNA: TGTGCCAGCAGTGATCCAATAGCGGGAGGTCAGAGCTCCTACGAGCAGTACTTC. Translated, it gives CASSDPIAGGQSSYEQYF.

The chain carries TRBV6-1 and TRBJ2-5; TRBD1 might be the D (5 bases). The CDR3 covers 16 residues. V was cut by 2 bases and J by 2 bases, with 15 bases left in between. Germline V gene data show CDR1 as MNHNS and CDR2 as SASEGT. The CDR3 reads CASSETGQGPQETQYF. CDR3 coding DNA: TGTGCCAGCAGTGAAACGGGCCAGGGCCCTCAAGAGACCCAGTACTTC.

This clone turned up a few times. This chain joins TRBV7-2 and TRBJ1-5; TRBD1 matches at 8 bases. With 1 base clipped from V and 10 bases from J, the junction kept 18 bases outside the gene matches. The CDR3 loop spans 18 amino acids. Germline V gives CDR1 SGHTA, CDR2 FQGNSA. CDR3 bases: TGTGCCAGCAGCTTAGGGGCGACAGGGGCCTCCGTTCTTGAACCCCAGCATTTT. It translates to CASSLGATGASVLEPQHF. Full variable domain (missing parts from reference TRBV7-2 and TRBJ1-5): GAGVSQSPSNKVTEKGKDVELRCDPISGHTALYWYRQSLGQGLEFLIYFQGNSAPDKSGLPSDRFSAERTGGSVSTLTIQRTQQEDSAVYLCASSLGATGASVLEPQHFGDGTRLSIL.

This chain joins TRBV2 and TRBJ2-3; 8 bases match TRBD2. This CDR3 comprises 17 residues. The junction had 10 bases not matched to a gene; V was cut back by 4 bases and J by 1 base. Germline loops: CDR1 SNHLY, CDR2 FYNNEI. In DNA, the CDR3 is TGTGCCAGCAGTGCCCACCGCCGGGGGGGAGGCACAGATACGCAGTATTTT. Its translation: CASSAHRRGGGTDTQYF.

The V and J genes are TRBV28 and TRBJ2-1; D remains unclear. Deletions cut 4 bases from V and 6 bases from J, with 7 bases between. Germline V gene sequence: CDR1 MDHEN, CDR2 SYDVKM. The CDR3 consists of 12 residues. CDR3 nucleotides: TGTGCCAGCAGTTGGGTTGGCAATGAGCAGTTCTTC. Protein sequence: CASSWVGNEQFF.

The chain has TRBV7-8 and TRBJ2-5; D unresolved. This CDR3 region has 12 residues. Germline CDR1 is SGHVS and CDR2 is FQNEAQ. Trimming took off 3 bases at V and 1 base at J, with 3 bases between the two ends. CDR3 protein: CASSFLQETQYF. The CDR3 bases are TGTGCCAGCAGCTTCCTCCAAGAGACCCAGTACTTC. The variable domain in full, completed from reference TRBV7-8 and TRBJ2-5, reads GAGVSQSPRYKVAKRGQDVALRCDPISGHVSLFWYQQALGQGPEFLTYFQNEAQLDKSGLPSDRFFAERPEGSVSTLKIQRTQQEDSAVYLCASSFLQETQYFGPGTRLLVL.

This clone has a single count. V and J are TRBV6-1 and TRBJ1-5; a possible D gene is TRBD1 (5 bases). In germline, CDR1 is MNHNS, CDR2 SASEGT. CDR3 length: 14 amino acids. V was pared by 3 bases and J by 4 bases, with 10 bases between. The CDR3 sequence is CASSDGGGNQPQHF. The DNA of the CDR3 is TGTGCCAGCAGTGATGGGGGGGGGAATCAGCCCCAGCATTTT.

The CDR3 nucleotides are TGTGCCAGCGGAGCGGGTCTATCCTACGAGCAGTACTTC. It encodes CASGAGLSYEQYF. The rearrangement links TRBV2 to TRBJ2-7; tentatively, D is TRBD2 (6 bases). Germline CDR1 SNHLY, CDR2 FYNNEI. The V gene lost 8 bases and the J gene lost 1 base, with 12 bases spanning the gap. The CDR3 spans 13 residues.

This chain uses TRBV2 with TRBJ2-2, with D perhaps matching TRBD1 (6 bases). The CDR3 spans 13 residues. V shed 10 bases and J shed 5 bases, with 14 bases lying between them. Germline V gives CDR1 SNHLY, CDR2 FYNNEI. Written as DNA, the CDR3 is TGTGCCACGGGGACACCCCGGACCGGGGAGCTGTTTTTT. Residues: CATGTPRTGELFF.

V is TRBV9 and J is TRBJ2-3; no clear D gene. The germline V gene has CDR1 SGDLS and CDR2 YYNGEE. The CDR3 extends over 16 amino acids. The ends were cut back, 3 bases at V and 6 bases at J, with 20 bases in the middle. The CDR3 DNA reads TGTGCCAGCAGCGCCCATGCCTCGGACCGTACGGATACGCAGTATTTT. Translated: CASSAHASDRTDTQYF.

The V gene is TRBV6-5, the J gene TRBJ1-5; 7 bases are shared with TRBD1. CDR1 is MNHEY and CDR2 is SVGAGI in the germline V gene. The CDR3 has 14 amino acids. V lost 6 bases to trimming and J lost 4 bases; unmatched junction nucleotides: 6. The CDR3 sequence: CASSTGERNQPQHF. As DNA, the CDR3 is TGTGCCAGCAGCACAGGGGAACGAAATCAGCCCCAGCATTTT.

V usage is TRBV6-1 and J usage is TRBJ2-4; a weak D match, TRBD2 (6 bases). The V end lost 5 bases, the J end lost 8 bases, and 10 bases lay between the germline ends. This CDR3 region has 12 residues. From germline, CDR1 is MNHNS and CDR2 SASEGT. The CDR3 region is CASSRWEDIQYF. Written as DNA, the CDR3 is TGTGCCAGCAGTAGGTGGGAGGACATTCAGTACTTC.

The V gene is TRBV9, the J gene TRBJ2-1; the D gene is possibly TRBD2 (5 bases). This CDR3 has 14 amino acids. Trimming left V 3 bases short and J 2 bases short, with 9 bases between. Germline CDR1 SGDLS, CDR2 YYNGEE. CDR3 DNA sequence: TGTGCCAGCAGCGAGTCCGGGACCTACAATGAGCAGTTCTTC. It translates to CASSESGTYNEQFF.

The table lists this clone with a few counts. CDR3: CASTLSHGGNYGYTF. Here the CDR3 DNA reads TGTGCCAGCACCCTGTCCCACGGGGGGAACTATGGCTACACCTTC. This chain links TRBV6-5 with TRBJ1-2; possibly TRBD1 for D (5 bases). This CDR3 region has 15 residues. Germline CDR1 reads MNHEY; CDR2 reads SVGAGI. V lost 7 bases and J lost 2, with 17 bases in between.

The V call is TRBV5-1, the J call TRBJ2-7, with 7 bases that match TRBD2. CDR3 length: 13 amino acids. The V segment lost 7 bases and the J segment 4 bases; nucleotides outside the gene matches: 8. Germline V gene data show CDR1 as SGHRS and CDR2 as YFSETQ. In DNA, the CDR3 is TGCGCCAGCGGGGAGGGGCTGGAATACGAGCAGTACTTC. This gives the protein CASGEGLEYEQYF.

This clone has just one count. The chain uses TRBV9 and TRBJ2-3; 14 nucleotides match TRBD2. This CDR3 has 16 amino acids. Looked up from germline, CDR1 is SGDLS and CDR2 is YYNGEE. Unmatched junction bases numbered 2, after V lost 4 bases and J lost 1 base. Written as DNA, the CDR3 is TGTGCCAGCAGCAAGGGACTAGCGGGGGGCACAGATACGCAGTATTTT. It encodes CASSKGLAGGTDTQYF.

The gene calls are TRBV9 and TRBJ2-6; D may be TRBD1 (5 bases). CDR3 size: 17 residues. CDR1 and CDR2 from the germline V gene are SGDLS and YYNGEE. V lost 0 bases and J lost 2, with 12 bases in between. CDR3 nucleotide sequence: TGTGCCAGCAGCGTAGAGGCAGGGAAGACTGGGGCCAACGTCCTGACTTTC. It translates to CASSVEAGKTGANVLTF.

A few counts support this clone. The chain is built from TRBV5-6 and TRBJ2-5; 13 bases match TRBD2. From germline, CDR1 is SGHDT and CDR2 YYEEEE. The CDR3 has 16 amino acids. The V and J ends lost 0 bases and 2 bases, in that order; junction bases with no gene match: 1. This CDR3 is CASSLAGLAGQETQYF. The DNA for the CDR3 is TGTGCCAGCAGCTTGGCGGGACTAGCGGGGCAAGAGACCCAGTACTTC.

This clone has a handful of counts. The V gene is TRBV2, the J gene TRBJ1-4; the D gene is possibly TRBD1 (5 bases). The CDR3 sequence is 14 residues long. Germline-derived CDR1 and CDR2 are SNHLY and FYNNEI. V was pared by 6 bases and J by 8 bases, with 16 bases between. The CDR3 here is CASSPIQVKEKLFF. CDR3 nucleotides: TGTGCCAGCAGCCCCATACAGGTTAAGGAAAAACTGTTTTTT.

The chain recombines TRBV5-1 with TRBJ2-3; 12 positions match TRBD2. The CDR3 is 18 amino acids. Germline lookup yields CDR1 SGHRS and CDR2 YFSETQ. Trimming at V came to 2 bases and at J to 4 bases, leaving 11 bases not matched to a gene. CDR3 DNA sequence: TGCGCCAGCAGCTTCAATCCCGGACTAGCGGGGAGGGCAGATACGCAGTATTTT. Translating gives CASSFNPGLAGRADTQYF.

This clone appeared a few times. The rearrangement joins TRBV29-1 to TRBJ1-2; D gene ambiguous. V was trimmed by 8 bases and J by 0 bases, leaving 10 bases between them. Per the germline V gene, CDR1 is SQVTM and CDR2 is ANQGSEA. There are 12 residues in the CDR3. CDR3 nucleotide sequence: TGCAGCACCCAGTCCCCTAACTATGGCTACACCTTC. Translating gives CSTQSPNYGYTF. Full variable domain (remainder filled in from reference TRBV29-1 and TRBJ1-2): SAVISQKPSRDICQRGTSLTIQCQVDSQVTMMFWYRQQPGQSLTLIATANQGSEATYESGFVIDKFPISRPNLTFSTLTVSNMSPEDSSIYLCSTQSPNYGYTFGSGTRLTVV.

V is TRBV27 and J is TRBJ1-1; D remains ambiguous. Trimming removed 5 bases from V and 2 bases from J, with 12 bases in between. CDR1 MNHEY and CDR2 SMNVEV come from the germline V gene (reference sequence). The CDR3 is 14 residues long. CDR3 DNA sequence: TGTGCCAGCAGTGTTGGACTGGATAACACTGAAGCTTTCTTT. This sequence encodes CASSVGLDNTEAFF.

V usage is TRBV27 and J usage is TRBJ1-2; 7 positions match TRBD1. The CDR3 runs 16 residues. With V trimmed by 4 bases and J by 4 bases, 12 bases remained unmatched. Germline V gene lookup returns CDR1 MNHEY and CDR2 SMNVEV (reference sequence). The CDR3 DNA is TGTGCCAGCAGTTCGAGACAGGGAGGTGGGACCTATGGCTACACCTTC. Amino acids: CASSSRQGGGTYGYTF.

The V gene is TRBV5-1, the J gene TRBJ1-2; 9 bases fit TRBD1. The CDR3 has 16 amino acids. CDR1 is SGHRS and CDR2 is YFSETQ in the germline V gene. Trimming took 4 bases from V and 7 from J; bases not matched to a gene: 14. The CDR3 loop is CASSAALGTGIGGYTF. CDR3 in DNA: TGCGCCAGCAGCGCCGCCCTCGGGACAGGGATAGGTGGCTACACCTTC.